Listed below are T cell receptor beta chains from one sample, sequenced in a study of T cell responses to AZD1222 COVID-19 vaccine. TCRdb's table, derived via immunoSEQ multiplex PCR, lists solely in-frame clones and lacks some. The table shows approximately 190,000 clones, with roughly 90% occurring only once. The sample consisted of peripheral blood, taken on day 0 of AZD1222 vaccination. The origin of the receptors is an adult in good health. The conserved cysteine and the conserved F or W are not part of the CDR3 here. The order of the fields is clone size, J gene, V gene, CDR3 protein. Not all rows give a size; the values are once, few, many and, for expanded clones, a class.

once,TRBJ2-1,TRBV7-3,ASSLMNVGSNEQF
NA,TRBJ1-1,TRBV10-3,AVSDGRMSEAF
once,TRBJ2-1,TRBV10-3,AIRGIAGEAYNEQF
NA,TRBJ1-2,TRBV9,ASGTGVTDGYT
NA,TRBJ1-2,TRBV18,ASSLPRAGAFHYGYT
once,TRBJ2-1,TRBV6-6,ASSRYGQNPYNEQF
few,TRBJ2-1,TRBV5-1,ASSYGLAGDNEQF
NA,TRBJ1-2,TRBV6-2/TRBV6-3,ASSYSTQRLANYGYT
NA,TRBJ1-5,TRBV7-6,ASSLGTGSNQPQH
once,TRBJ2-2,TRBV5-4,ASSLSGGLNTGELF
NA,TRBJ1-4,TRBV9,ASSAAGKEKLF
once,TRBJ2-2,TRBV11-3,ASSLVSGTPTGELF
NA,TRBJ2-1,TRBV7-8,ASSKTSGQGNEQF
NA,TRBJ1-4,TRBV6-5,ASSRDRNEKLF
NA,TRBJ2-3,TRBV27,ASRGTPTDTQY
NA,TRBJ2-1,TRBV7-3,ASSLTELAGGFPYNEQF
NA,TRBJ2-1,TRBV18,ASSPLRRGEGLHEQF
NA,TRBJ1-1,TRBV5-1,ASSTAQDTEAF
NA,TRBJ2-3,TRBV6-1,ASSELPRGLGTDTQY
NA,TRBJ1-1,TRBV6-4,ASSALSDTEAF
NA,TRBJ2-3,TRBV5-4,ASSSRAGTADTQY